The following is a T cell receptor beta chain sequence with its context. The target antigen is unknown. This sample stems from a study of metastatic and nonmetastatic thyroid tumors. Study-wide background: Repertoires from blood and tumor or nodule tissue of malignant and benign thyroid patients were compared. Study-level results: It was reported that TCR beta diversity was significantly higher in malignant thyroid tumors than benign nodules, in blood and tumor.

No treatment had been given to any patient before thyroid surgery. Per the original data handling: Between-group CDR3 differences, defined by clinicopathological status, yielded a distant-metastasis classifier for papillary thyroid cancer. With MiXCR, TCRdb called clones anew from the PCR reads. What appears here as the V and J calls and clone size reflects TCRdb's work, not the paper's. The table shows approximately 20,000 clones, with 25% to 35% occurring only once. V gave up 4 bases and J gave up 3 bases, with 28 bases separating them. CDR1 MNHEY and CDR2 SMNVEV come from the germline V gene (reference sequence). The CDR3 is 19 amino acids.

The chain links TRBV27 to TRBJ2-7, with a possible D match to TRBD2 (6 bases). The TCR was taken from a female donor with papillary thyroid cancer or a benign thyroid nodule (not recorded which). Some clones in this sample may be carry-over from other donors' samples. The sample comprised tumor tissue. The CDR3 region has the DNA TGTGCCAGCAGTTCCGAAGGTCCAAGCGGAGGGCAGGGCGTCTACGAGCAGTACTTC. This codes for CASSSEGPSGGQGVYEQYF.